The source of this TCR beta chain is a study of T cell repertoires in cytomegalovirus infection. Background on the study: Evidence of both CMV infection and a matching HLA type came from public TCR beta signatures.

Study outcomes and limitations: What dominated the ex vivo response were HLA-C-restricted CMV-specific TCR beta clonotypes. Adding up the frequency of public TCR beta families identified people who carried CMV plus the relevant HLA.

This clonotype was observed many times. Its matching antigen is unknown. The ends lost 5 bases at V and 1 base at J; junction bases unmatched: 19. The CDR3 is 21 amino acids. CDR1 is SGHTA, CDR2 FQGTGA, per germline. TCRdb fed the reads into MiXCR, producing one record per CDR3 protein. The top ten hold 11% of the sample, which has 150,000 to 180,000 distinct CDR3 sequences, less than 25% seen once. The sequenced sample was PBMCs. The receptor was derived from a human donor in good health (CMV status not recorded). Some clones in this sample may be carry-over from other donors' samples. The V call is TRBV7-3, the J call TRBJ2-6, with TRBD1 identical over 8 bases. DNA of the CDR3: TGTGCCAGCAGCCAACAAAAATTTCCCGGGACAGGAACTTCTGGGGCCAACGTCCTGACTTTC. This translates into CASSQQKFPGTGTSGANVLTF. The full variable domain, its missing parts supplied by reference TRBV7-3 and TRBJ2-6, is GAGVSQTPSNKVTEKGKYVELRCDPISGHTALYWYRQSLGQGPEFLIYFQGTGAADDSGLPNDRFFAVRPEGSVSTLKIQRTERGDSAVYLCASSQQKFPGTGTSGANVLTFGAGSRLTVL.